This TCR beta chain was sequenced during a study of cytomegalovirus exposure and HLA in healthy donors. Whole-study context: Out of roughly 170 million T cells, an earlier analysis found fewer than 140 million unique TCR beta sequences in total. The study, taken as a whole, reports: Earlier findings revealed that most TCR beta V segments proved productive either about 87% or about 30% of the time. Fewer N-insertions (relative to the approximately 670-donor mean) were reportedly seen in an Asian-associated ancestry cluster in a later analysis.

The PCR had 60 Vbeta and 13 Jbeta primers. Clones were read by immunoSEQ multiplex PCR, and TCRdb kept only the in-frame ones, dropping some. Of 100,000 to 150,000 clones in the sample, roughly 82% were seen once. Concerning this clone itself: Its antigen is as yet unknown.

Germline V CDR1 and CDR2: SGHNT, YYREEE (reference sequence). The CDR3 is made up of 13 amino acids. The chain employs TRBV5-4 and TRBJ2-5, with D hard to call. The J call may not be correct, given that the DNA end is closer to TRBJ2-7. The sequencing input was PBMCs. The receptor was isolated from a woman in her thirties or forties in good health and CMV-seropositive. CDR3 nucleotide sequence: TGTGCCAGCAGCTCCGCGAGCTCCTACGAGCAGTACTTC. Amino acids: CASSSASSYEQYF.